Shown below are 6 T cell receptor beta chains from a single sample sequenced in a study of regulatory T cells in long-lasting Graves disease. Arm-PCR of CDR3 regions with iRepertoire HTBI primers generated TCR beta libraries. TCRdb reprocessed the multiplex PCR reads via MiXCR and lists one record per CDR3 protein. The sample carries hundreds of thousands of distinct CDR3 sequences, about 16% recorded once. Regarding time point: newly diagnosed GD, antithyroid drugs for less than 3 months. From RNA extracted from PBMCs, the TCR library was made. These same data were also listed under a study on T cells in Graves' hyperthyroidism and ophthalmopathy.

The source material was peripheral blood mononuclear cells (PBMCs), sampled at new diagnosis, from a patient treated with antithyroid drugs. These receptors came from a man between 18 and 29 years old with Graves disease.

This clonotype came up many times. The chain joins TRBV6-1 to TRBJ2-3, with 8 bases matching TRBD2. Germline V gives CDR1 MNHNS, CDR2 SASEGT. The CDR3 contains 17 residues. After removal of 7 bases from V and 1 base from J, the junction contained 13 bases not matched to a gene. DNA for the CDR3: TGTGCCAGCACCCCACGGGGGGGGACCCCCGGCACAGATACGCAGTATTTT. This gives the protein CASTPRGGTPGTDTQYF.

The CDR3 bases are TGCAGTGCTAGTCTCGGGGTGAACACTGAAGCTTTCTTT. It codes for CSASLGVNTEAFF. The chain carries TRBV20-1 and TRBJ1-1; the D is unclear. V was trimmed by 3 bases and J by 0 bases, leaving 8 bases between them. Germline CDR1 is DFQATT and CDR2 is SNEGSKA (reference sequence). CDR3 length: 13 amino acids.

In its sample, this clonotype was seen many times. The chain combines TRBV6-5 with TRBJ2-7; either TRBD1 or TRBD2 may supply D (5 bases each). The CDR3 is 13 amino acids. Trimming took off 2 bases at V and 3 bases at J, with 8 bases between the two ends. Germline-derived CDR1 and CDR2 are MNHEY and SVGAGI. The CDR3 region has the DNA TGTGCCAGCAGTTACGGGGGTTTCTACGAGCAGTACTTC. Translating it yields CASSYGGFYEQYF.

V and J are TRBV27 and TRBJ2-1, with TRBD2 matching 9 bases. V gave up 5 bases and J gave up 6 bases; unmatched junction bases: 2. The CDR3 extends over 13 amino acids. Per the germline V gene, CDR1 is MNHEY and CDR2 is SMNVEV (reference sequence). The CDR3 loop is CASSPSGINEQFF. The CDR3 DNA follows: TGTGCCAGCAGTCCTAGCGGGATCAATGAGCAGTTCTTC.

There are many counts of this clonotype. CDR3 nucleotides: TGTGCCAGCAGCTTGGGCAGGGTTGTTTACGAGCAGTACTTC. This encodes CASSLGRVVYEQYF. The chain has TRBV7-8 and TRBJ2-7; tentative D call: TRBD1 (5 bases). Deletions cut 3 bases from V and 4 bases from J, with 13 bases between. The CDR3 is 14 residues long. Germline loops: CDR1 SGHVS, CDR2 FQNEAQ.

This clonotype was counted a few times. This chain links TRBV24-1 with TRBJ2-5; 7 nucleotides align to TRBD1. After removal of 3 bases from V and 5 bases from J, the junction contained 8 bases not matched to a gene. In germline, CDR1 is KGHDR, CDR2 SFDVKD. CDR3 size: 15 residues. This chain's CDR3 is CATSDPQGSGETQYF. The CDR3 bases are TGTGCCACCAGTGATCCACAGGGGTCTGGCGAGACCCAGTACTTC.